The T cell receptor (beta chain) described here comes from a study of cytomegalovirus exposure and HLA in healthy donors. General observations from the study: Reportedly, cytomegalovirus status was diagnosed with high sensitivity and specificity. A later analysis found that most CMV-associated TCR beta chains appeared HLA-restricted. Prior analysis indicated that the majority of TCR beta V segments exhibited productivity approximately 90% or approximately 30% of the time.

In the PCR, 60 Vbeta and 13 Jbeta primers were used. Measured with immunoSEQ multiplex PCR; TCRdb has only the in-frame clones, and not every one. The repertoire holds around 180,000 clones, with 85% as singletons. The germline V gene encodes CDR1 SQVTM and CDR2 ANQGSEA. V was shortened by 7 bases and J by 3 bases, with 13 bases between the two germline ends. This CDR3 region has 12 residues. Turning to this clone: The antigen is unknown.

Sequenced sample: PBMCs. This sequence was found in a boy younger than 10 in good health and CMV-seronegative. V gene TRBV29-1 combines with J gene TRBJ2-7; D is possibly TRBD1 (6 bases). As DNA, the CDR3 is TGCAGCGCTAAGGACAGCCTCTACGAGCAGTACTTC. Its translation: CSAKDSLYEQYF.